These 9 T cell receptor beta chains share one sample of origin, sequenced in a study of blood T cells in healthy people across ages. Primed by a sample-barcoded 5' primer and a J-beta primer mix, a second PCR proceeded for 7 to 11 cycles. TCRdb passed the 5' RACE reads through MiXCR, listing each CDR3 protein once. The table lists 450,000 to 700,000 distinct CDR3 sequences, 27% of them singletons. The material sequenced was blood. The receptors were sampled from a woman between 70 and 85 years old in good health.

This clonotype has ten or more counts. The chain uses TRBV7-2 and TRBJ2-5; TRBD2 might be the D (5 bases). The V end lost 5 bases, the J end lost 2 bases, and 12 bases lay between the germline ends. The CDR3 is 14 amino acids. Germline CDR1 and CDR2: SGHTA and FQGNSA. This CDR3 is CASSINPGQETQYF. The CDR3 DNA sequence: TGTGCCAGCAGCATCAACCCGGGACAAGAGACCCAGTACTTC. Full variable domain (rest looked up from reference TRBV7-2 and TRBJ2-5): GAGVSQSPSNKVTEKGKDVELRCDPISGHTALYWYRQSLGQGLEFLIYFQGNSAPDKSGLPSDRFSAERTGGSVSTLTIQRTQQEDSAVYLCASSINPGQETQYFGPGTRLLVL.

The rearrangement joins TRBV12-3 or TRBV12-4 to TRBJ1-5, with 8 bases lining up with TRBD1. Unmatched junction bases numbered 7, after V lost 6 bases and J lost 3 bases. CDR3 length equals 15 residues. CDR3 residues: CASRSTGVYNQPQHF. The CDR3 DNA sequence: TGTGCCAGCAGGTCGACAGGGGTATACAATCAGCCCCAGCATTTT.

The chain carries TRBV2 and TRBJ1-1, with D hard to call. Trimming cost V 4 bases and J 3 bases, with 12 bases left between them. The CDR3 extends over 14 amino acids. The germline CDR1 and CDR2 sequences are SNHLY and FYNNEI. The chain's CDR3 is CASSVEGVDTEAFF. CDR3 nucleotide sequence: TGTGCCAGCAGTGTGGAAGGCGTTGACACTGAAGCTTTCTTT.

The chain recombines TRBV5-6 with TRBJ1-5; D is uncertain. From germline, CDR1 is SGHDT and CDR2 YYEEEE. The ends were cut back, 0 bases at V and 5 bases at J, with 12 bases in the middle. The CDR3 loop spans 15 amino acids. The CDR3 region has the DNA TGTGCCAGCAGCTTGGCTGGAAGGACGCATCAGCCCCAGCATTTT. Translating it yields CASSLAGRTHQPQHF.

This rearrangement joins TRBV12-3 or TRBV12-4 to TRBJ2-7, with D perhaps assigned TRBD1 or TRBD2 (5 bases each). The CDR3 is made up of 13 amino acids. The V end was cut by 6 bases, the J end by 8 bases, with 17 bases between. CDR3: CASSPNMGRQQYF. In DNA, the CDR3 is TGTGCCAGCAGCCCCAATATGGGACGTCAGCAGTACTTC.

The genes are TRBV5-1 and TRBJ2-3; 9 nucleotides agree with TRBD2. The V segment lost 1 base and the J segment 5 bases; nucleotides outside the gene matches: 2. CDR3 length: 14 amino acids. Germline CDR1 reads SGHRS; CDR2 reads YFSETQ. CDR3 amino acids: CASSLSGGIDTQYF. CDR3 bases: TGCGCCAGCAGCTTGAGCGGGGGGATAGATACGCAGTATTTT.

The chain links TRBV12-3 or TRBV12-4 to TRBJ1-1, with 8 bases aligning to TRBD1. The trim removed 3 bases at V and 4 bases at J, leaving 7 bases unmatched. The CDR3 consists of 15 residues. In nucleotides, the CDR3 is TGTGCCAGCAGTTTTCCCCAGGGGGCAGTCACTGAAGCTTTCTTT. Its translation: CASSFPQGAVTEAFF.

The chain employs TRBV4-1 and TRBJ2-7; maybe TRBD1 (6 bases). CDR3 length: 16 amino acids. Germline V lookup: CDR1 MGHRA, CDR2 YSYEKL. V was trimmed by 0 bases and J by 4 bases, leaving 16 bases between them. For the CDR3, the DNA is TGCGCCAGCAGCCAAGATTCCACAGGGTTTGGTTACGAGCAGTACTTC. As protein: CASSQDSTGFGYEQYF.

This clonotype has just a few counts. This chain uses TRBV7-2 with TRBJ1-2; D remains unclear. CDR1 and CDR2 (germline): SGHTA, FQGNSA. This CDR3 contains 14 residues. V was trimmed by 5 bases and J by 2 bases, leaving 12 bases between them. CDR3 protein: CASSVGLSNYGYTF. For the CDR3, the DNA is TGTGCCAGCAGCGTCGGACTGTCGAACTATGGCTACACCTTC.